Reported below is one T cell receptor beta chain. Its antigen is undetermined. This specimen comes from a study of cytotoxic CD8 clonotypes in ibrutinib-treated CLL. About the study: Included were about a dozen relapsed/refractory and about 14 treatment-naive patients, of whom 17 were IGHV unmutated. Patients attained about 24 partial and 2 complete responses; at median 68 months, roughly 15 remained remitted while approximately 12 progressed. Overall study findings and caveats: Baseline values of clonality outstripped age-matched healthy donors and followed circulating CD8+ T-cell counts.

Sequencing sought depths of 1 in 200,000 to 1 in 1 million T cells. The method was immunoSEQ multiplex PCR; TCRdb's version includes in-frame clones alone and lacks a portion of them. The top ten hold roughly 4.8% of the sample, which has 85,000 or so clones, about four fifths seen once. The clonotype comes from a human donor with chronic lymphocytic leukemia. The sequencing here drew on PBMCs, taken after 12 months of ibrutinib treatment.

DNA for the CDR3: TGTGCCAGCAGCTTAGGTCGGCGCGGAAATGAAAAACTGTTTTTT. Amino acids: CASSLGRRGNEKLFF. The rearrangement uses TRBV7-2 and TRBJ1-4; D is unclear. V was clipped by 1 base and J by 5 bases, with 11 bases between them. The germline gives CDR1 SGHTA, CDR2 FQGNSA. CDR3 length: 15 amino acids.